The present T cell receptor beta chain was sequenced within a study of blood T cell repertoires in COVID-19. The overall study: Sites across the United States, Italy and Spain contributed samples from acute and convalescent COVID-19.

TCRdb keeps only in-frame clones here, not all; method: immunoSEQ multiplex PCR. Of some 240,000 clones listed, approximately 82% are singletons. The germline V gene has CDR1 SEHNR and CDR2 FQNEAQ (reference sequence). Trimming removed 11 bases from V and 1 base from J, with 14 bases in between. The CDR3 runs to 13 residues. The sequence was collected from a woman between 40 and 50 years old who had recovered from COVID-19. Sequencing was done on a sample of peripheral blood. The chain employs TRBV7-9 and TRBJ1-1; tentative D call: TRBD1 (6 bases). The CDR3 DNA is TGTGCCGAAGGGGGTGGAGCGAACACTGAAGCTTTCTTT. The encoded protein is CAEGGGANTEAFF.